The rows below give T cell receptor beta chains drawn from one sample of a study of CD8 T cells in Susac syndrome. TCRdb re-analysed the immunoSEQ multiplex PCR reads in MiXCR, keeping a single row per CDR3 protein. The sample lists about 210,000 distinct CDR3 sequences, 85% to 95% seen once, with about 0.095% in the top ten. The sample was CD4+ T cells from PBMCs. The receptors shown here come from a human donor in good health. CDR3s include the opening cysteine and the closing phenylalanine or tryptophan.

J gene: TRBJ2-1
V gene: TRBV7-2
CDR3 protein: CASSLVGAGYDNEQFF

J gene: TRBJ1-6
V gene: TRBV2
CDR3 protein: CASSGQGDSPLHF

J gene: TRBJ1-1
V gene: TRBV6-6
CDR3 protein: CASSYRGEAFF

J gene: TRBJ2-5
V gene: TRBV29-1
CDR3 protein: CSVVRLTGTQYF

J gene: TRBJ1-5
V gene: TRBV27
CDR3 protein: CASMDHQPQHF

J gene: TRBJ2-1
V gene: TRBV20-1
CDR3 protein: CSAVSGSSYNEQFF

J gene: TRBJ2-1
V gene: TRBV20-1
CDR3 protein: CSARKGGARFNEQFF

J gene: TRBJ2-3
V gene: TRBV7-9
CDR3 protein: CASSLLIGAGTQYF

J gene: TRBJ2-3
V gene: TRBV12-3/TRBV12-4
CDR3 protein: CASNSGAIASTDTQYF

J gene: TRBJ1-5
V gene: TRBV29-1
CDR3 protein: CSVRVGGNQPQHF

J gene: TRBJ2-1
V gene: TRBV19
CDR3 protein: CASSTPPREQFF

J gene: TRBJ2-7
V gene: TRBV9
CDR3 protein: CASSVGGQPTYEQYF

J gene: TRBJ2-2
V gene: TRBV6-6
CDR3 protein: CASSPGTDDTGELFF

J gene: TRBJ1-1
V gene: TRBV27
CDR3 protein: CASSSPRVREDTEAFF

J gene: TRBJ2-1
V gene: TRBV4-1
CDR3 protein: CASSQPTGLAGGRSSYNEQFF